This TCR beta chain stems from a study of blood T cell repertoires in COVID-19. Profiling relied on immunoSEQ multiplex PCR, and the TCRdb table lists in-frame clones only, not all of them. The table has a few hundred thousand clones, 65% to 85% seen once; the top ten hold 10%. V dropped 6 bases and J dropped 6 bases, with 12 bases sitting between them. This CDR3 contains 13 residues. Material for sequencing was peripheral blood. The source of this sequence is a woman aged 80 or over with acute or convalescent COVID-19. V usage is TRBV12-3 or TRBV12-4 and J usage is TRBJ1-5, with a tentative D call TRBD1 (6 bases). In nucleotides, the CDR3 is TGTGCCAGCAGATGGGGGCCGGTTCAGCCCCAGCATTTT. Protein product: CASRWGPVQPQHF.